This TCR beta chain was recorded in a study of cytomegalovirus exposure and HLA in healthy donors. Vbeta (60) and Jbeta (13) primers were used in the PCR. TCRdb's table, derived via immunoSEQ multiplex PCR, lists solely in-frame clones and lacks some. The profile shows approximately 120,000 clones, around 80% of them singletons. Study results and limitations: Researchers counted around 150 TCR beta chains as cytomegalovirus-associated.

The CDR3 is 13 residues long. V lost 5 bases to trimming and J lost 11 bases, with 18 bases between them. Germline assignment: CDR1 MNHEY and CDR2 SMNVEV (reference sequence). A word on this clone: Antigen: not known.

The rearrangement joins TRBV27 to TRBJ1-1, with D maybe TRBD1 (5 bases). This receptor was taken from a man younger than 40 in good health and CMV-seropositive. Sequenced sample: PBMCs. The CDR3 coding sequence is TGTGCCAGCAGTGAGAAGGGGCGATACCCCGCTTTCTTT. It encodes CASSEKGRYPAFF.